These 16 T cell receptor beta chains were all obtained from the same sample, sequenced in a study of cytomegalovirus exposure and HLA in healthy donors. The PCR ran on 60 Vbeta and 13 Jbeta primers. The data were produced by immunoSEQ multiplex PCR, yet TCRdb's version contains in-frame clones alone and is incomplete. Of about 150,000 clones in the sample, around two thirds were seen once. The material sequenced was PBMCs. Every receptor here comes from a woman between 55 and 75 years old in good health and CMV-seropositive.

This clone was observed a few times. The CDR3 coding sequence is TGCAGCGTTGAAGATGGATCGCGGCATGGCTACACCTTC. Translating gives CSVEDGSRHGYTF. The gene calls are TRBV29-1 and TRBJ1-2; the D is unclear. The CDR3 is 13 amino acids. The V end lost 0 bases, the J end lost 6 bases, and 11 bases lay between the germline ends. Germline V gene sequence: CDR1 SQVTM, CDR2 ANQGSEA.

The rearrangement uses TRBV6-1 and TRBJ2-1; 11 bases are shared with TRBD2. The germline CDR1 and CDR2 sequences are MNHNS and SASEGT. V lost 7 bases to trimming and J lost 4 bases; unmatched junction nucleotides: 6. CDR3 length: 15 amino acids. The CDR3 loop reads CASTVAGGTYNEQFF. CDR3 bases: TGTGCCAGCACCGTAGCGGGAGGGACGTACAATGAGCAGTTCTTC.

Only one count was recorded for this clone. This chain connects TRBV6-4 to TRBJ1-2; a weak D match, TRBD1 (5 bases). Germline V gene data show CDR1 as MRHNA and CDR2 as SNTAGT. V gave up 0 bases and J gave up 4 bases, with 9 bases separating them. This CDR3 is built from 14 residues. The CDR3 loop reads CASSDSGQGYGYTF. Written as DNA, the CDR3 is TGTGCCAGCAGTGACTCGGGGCAGGGCTATGGCTACACCTTC.

This chain connects TRBV6-1 to TRBJ2-7; 7 bases map to TRBD2. V lost 3 bases, J lost 1 base, and 6 bases stayed unmatched. The CDR3 contains 15 residues. Germline loops: CDR1 MNHNS, CDR2 SASEGT. For the CDR3, the DNA is TGTGCCAGCAGTGAGGGGGGGGTAGGTTCCTACGAGCAGTACTTC. Its translation: CASSEGGVGSYEQYF.

V is TRBV9 and J is TRBJ2-1; 8 bases agree with TRBD2. This CDR3 region has 15 residues. The V segment lost 0 bases and the J segment 3 bases; nucleotides outside the gene matches: 2. Germline V gene lookup returns CDR1 SGDLS and CDR2 YYNGEE. As DNA, the CDR3 is TGTGCCAGCAGCGTAGGAGCGGGAGTCTACAATGAGCAGTTCTTC. Protein: CASSVGAGVYNEQFF.

This clone has just a few counts. The germline gene is not matched at one end of the junction; a read error may be the cause. This chain uses TRBV7-7 with TRBJ2-7; 10 bases line up with TRBD1. Germline CDR1 is SSHAT and CDR2 is FNYEAQ (reference sequence). The CDR3 has 13 residues. In DNA, the CDR3 is TGTGCTAGCAGCTTCGGACAGGGGGACGAGCAGTACTTC. Translation gives CASSFGQGDEQYF.

The chain recombines TRBV9 with TRBJ2-1; 7 positions match TRBD2. Trimming at V came to 3 bases and at J to 1 base, leaving 4 bases not matched to a gene. CDR1 SGDLS and CDR2 YYNGEE come from the germline V gene. The CDR3 has 15 residues. CDR3 DNA sequence: TGTGCCAGCAGCGCTTCAGCGGGGTCCTACAATGAGCAGTTCTTC. It specifies CASSASAGSYNEQFF.

This clone was recorded once. The chain couples TRBV5-1 to TRBJ2-2, with 11 bases that match TRBD2. V was clipped by 5 bases and J by 4 bases; unmatched bases: 4. The CDR3 totals 15 residues. CDR1 is SGHRS and CDR2 is YFSETQ in the germline V gene. The CDR3 loop reads CASSLAGGGTGELFF. In nucleotides, the CDR3 is TGCGCCAGCAGTCTAGCGGGAGGCGGCACCGGGGAGCTGTTTTTT.

This clone has only a few counts. This sequence joins TRBV5-1 and TRBJ2-7; D is possibly TRBD2 (6 bases). Trimming shortened V by 0 bases and J by 3 bases, and 13 bases separated the two germline ends. The CDR3 is 15 amino acids. Germline CDR1 reads SGHRS; CDR2 reads YFSETQ. The CDR3 DNA follows: TGCGCCAGCAGCTTGGCTCAGGGAGGAAGCTACGAGCAGTACTTC. It encodes CASSLAQGGSYEQYF.

This sequence joins TRBV5-6 and TRBJ2-7; TRBD1 is a possible D gene (6 bases). The CDR3 covers 13 residues. Between the trimmed V and J ends, which lost 0 bases and 4 bases, there was a span of 8 bases. Germline CDR1 reads SGHDT; CDR2 reads YYEEEE. CDR3 amino acids: CASSLGTGYEQYF. In DNA, the CDR3 is TGTGCCAGCAGCTTGGGAACAGGGTACGAGCAGTACTTC.

The rearrangement joins TRBV29-1 to TRBJ2-1, with a tentative D call TRBD1 (7 bases). Trimming took 4 bases from V and 8 from J, leaving 9 bases between them. Germline CDR1 reads SQVTM; CDR2 reads ANQGSEA. This CDR3 is 11 amino acids long. The CDR3 loop is CSVGRGHEQFF. The CDR3, as DNA: TGCAGCGTTGGGAGGGGGCATGAGCAGTTCTTC.

This clone has just a few counts. The V and J genes are TRBV6-1 and TRBJ1-1; weak D call: TRBD1 (6 bases). CDR1 is MNHNS, CDR2 SASEGT, per germline. Deletions cut 11 bases from V and 1 base from J, with 17 bases between. The CDR3 runs 14 residues. CDR3 residues: CAVSRGPRNTEAFF. CDR3 DNA sequence: TGTGCCGTGTCCAGGGGCCCCCGGAACACTGAAGCTTTCTTT.

The CDR3: CAWSEGDSQPQHF. The CDR3 DNA follows: TGTGCCTGGAGTGAGGGAGATAGTCAGCCCCAGCATTTT. The rearrangement joins TRBV30 to TRBJ1-5; the D is unclear. This CDR3 has 13 amino acids. V dropped 1 base and J dropped 6 bases, with 10 bases sitting between them. The V gene's germline CDR1 is GTSNPN and CDR2 SVGIG (reference sequence).

The V call is TRBV27, the J call TRBJ2-1, with 11 bases aligning to TRBD2. The CDR3 sequence is 15 residues long. V lost 7 bases, J lost 4 bases, and 6 bases stayed unmatched. CDR1 MNHEY and CDR2 SMNVEV come from the germline V gene (reference sequence). CDR3 amino acids: CASILSGRAYNEQFF. DNA for the CDR3: TGTGCCAGCATCCTTAGCGGGAGGGCTTACAATGAGCAGTTCTTC.

The rearrangement links TRBV5-3 to TRBJ2-1; D unresolved. TRBV5-3 is recorded as an ORF, its role being uncertain. The CDR3 has 18 residues. V was cut by 4 bases and J by 0 bases, with 20 bases left in between. Written as DNA, the CDR3 is TGTGCCAGAAGCATGGCTCCCAGACTCAGAGGCTCCTACAATGAGCAGTTCTTC. Translation: CARSMAPRLRGSYNEQFF.

Only a few counts were recorded for this clone. The CDR3 sequence is CASSPDKNTEAFF. The CDR3, as DNA: TGTGCCAGCAGCCCGGACAAGAACACTGAAGCTTTCTTT. The gene calls are TRBV5-4 and TRBJ1-1; D is possibly TRBD1 (5 bases). The CDR3 extends over 13 amino acids. V was clipped by 4 bases and J by 1 base, with 8 bases between them. In germline, CDR1 is SGHNT, CDR2 YYREEE (reference sequence).